These T cell receptor beta chains were read from a single sample in a study of blood T cells in healthy people across ages. TCRdb processed the 5' RACE reads anew with MiXCR; each CDR3 protein has one entry. The sample includes about 720,000 distinct CDR3 sequences, 25% of them seen just once. The same sample was also used in a study of T cells of mothers and their children.

The sequenced sample consisted of blood. The receptor set was obtained from a boy aged 5-17 years in good health. Each CDR3 is given with its conserved first and last residue. The order of the fields is clone size, V gene, J gene, D gene, CDR3 DNA, CDR3 protein. A D gene is named only where the DNA matches it firmly. Clone size is shown for a subset of rows, as once, few, many or a class of expanded clone.

.	TRBV7-2	TRBJ2-5	TRBD2	TGTGCCAGCAGCTTTAGCGGGGGGGGTCAGTACTTC	CASSFSGGGQYF
.	TRBV28	TRBJ2-6	TRBD1	TGTGCCAGCAGTCCTCACGGGACAGGGCTTAACGTCCTGACTTTC	CASSPHGTGLNVLTF
.	TRBV5-8	TRBJ1-1	TRBD1	TGTGCCAGCAGCGGGGGACAGCCCCTGAACACTGAAGCTTTCTTT	CASSGGQPLNTEAFF
few	TRBV14	TRBJ2-5	TRBD1	TGTGCCAGCAGCCGGGACAGGGGAACGCAAGAGACCCTGTACTTC	CASSRDRGTQETLYF
.	TRBV27	TRBJ2-7	TRBD1	TGTGCCAGCAGAATCACAGGGGCCCTCCGAAGCGAGCAGTACTTC	CASRITGALRSEQYF
many	TRBV4-3	TRBJ2-5	TRBD2	TGCGCCAGCAGCCTTTCTTTAGCGGGAGCCCAAGAGACCCAGTACTTC	CASSLSLAGAQETQYF
.	TRBV7-6	TRBJ2-5	TRBD1	TGTGCCAGCAGCCTTTACGACAGGGAGAGGGAGACCCAGTACTTC	CASSLYDRERETQYF
.	TRBV27	TRBJ2-2	TRBD2	TGTGCCAGCCGCCGCCCGGGGACTACGAACACCGGGGAGCTGTTTTTT	CASRRPGTTNTGELFF
.	TRBV20-1	TRBJ2-5	.	TGCAGTGCTAGATCCAGACGGGCCCAAAAGACCCAGTACTTC	CSARSRRAQKTQYF
few	TRBV7-3	TRBJ2-3	TRBD2	TGTGCCAGCAGCTCCGGACTAGCGGGAGCTGCAGATACGCAGTATTTT	CASSSGLAGAADTQYF
.	TRBV20-1	TRBJ2-7	TRBD1	TGCAGTGCCCCTAACCCGGGACAGGGGGCCTACGAGCAGTACTTC	CSAPNPGQGAYEQYF
.	TRBV4-3	TRBJ2-1	.	TGCGCCAGCAGCCAAGTTAGGGGTTATCATGAGCAGTTCTTC	CASSQVRGYHEQFF
.	TRBV18	TRBJ1-1	TRBD1	TGTGCCAGCTCAACAGGACAGGTTGAAGCTTTCTTT	CASSTGQVEAFF
.	TRBV28	TRBJ2-2	.	TGTGCCAGCAGTTCCCTTTTGAGCACCGGGGAGCTGTTTTTT	CASSSLLSTGELFF
.	TRBV7-9	TRBJ2-5	.	TGTGCCAGCAGCGGATCGGGGTTCGTGCAGTACTTC	CASSGSGFVQYF
.	TRBV12-5	TRBJ1-1	.	TGTGCTAGTGGTTTCGCTGGGGGGGTGAACACTGAAGCTTTCTTT	CASGFAGGVNTEAFF
.	TRBV6-8	TRBJ2-5	.	TGTGCCAGCAGTTACCCCAAGAGCGCTAAAATCCAAGAGACCCAGTACTTC	CASSYPKSAKIQETQYF
.	TRBV7-9	TRBJ2-1	.	TGTGCCAGCAGTTTGGAGCGGGCCCTTCTCTACAATGAGCAGTTCTTC	CASSLERALLYNEQFF
few	TRBV7-2	TRBJ2-2	.	TGTGCCAGCAGCCTAACCCCCAATCCCCCGGGTGGGTTTTTT	CASSLTPNPPGGFF
.	TRBV2	TRBJ2-7	.	TGTGCCAGCAGTGAGCTTAAACAGGCAACCTACGAGCAGTACTTC	CASSELKQATYEQYF
many	TRBV28	TRBJ2-7	.	TGTGCCAGCATTAGGAGGGATAGCTCCTACGAGCAGTACTTC	CASIRRDSSYEQYF
.	TRBV29-1	TRBJ2-1	.	TGCAGCGTTGAAAGTCTGGCAGGGGCCCCCGATGAGCAGTTCTTC	CSVESLAGAPDEQFF
.	TRBV5-1	TRBJ2-5	.	TGCGCCAGCAGCTTGCTAGCAGGGGGGCAAGAGACCCGGTACTTC	CASSLLAGGQETRYF
few	TRBV6-4	TRBJ2-1	TRBD2	TGTGCCAGCAGTGCCACCGGGACTAGCGGGTACAATGAGCAGTTCTTC	CASSATGTSGYNEQFF
few	TRBV7-9	TRBJ2-7	TRBD2	TGTGCCAGCAGCCCGAGACTAGCGGAGGCCTACGAGCAGTACTTC	CASSPRLAEAYEQYF